Described below is a single TCR beta chain sequence and its context. Its target is not known. The sample originates from a study of a mutant IDH1 vaccine in newly diagnosed glioma. Profiling relied on immunoSEQ multiplex PCR, and the TCRdb table lists in-frame clones only, not all of them. The sample yields about 34,000 clones, more than 75% seen once. The CDR3 length is 12 residues. Trimming shortened V by 0 bases and J by 4 bases, and 3 bases separated the two germline ends. Germline CDR1 is SGHDN and CDR2 is FVKESK. Time point defined: week 47, end of study. What each vaccine dose contained was 300 ug of mutant IDH1 20-mer peptide, accompanied by topical imiquimod.

Sequencing was performed on PBMCs, taken from a glioma patient whose treatment included an IDH1 peptide vaccine. The chain has TRBV14 and TRBJ1-1; the D is unclear. The receptor's source is a woman younger than 45 with glioma. CDR3: CASSQEVTEAFF. The CDR3 nucleotides are TGTGCCAGCAGCCAAGAGGTCACTGAAGCTTTCTTT.